This T cell receptor beta chain stems from a study of T cell repertoires in ileal Crohn's disease. Study background: Surgery for a complication: stricturing in roughly 61%, penetrating in around 39%. The study, taken as a whole, reports: Within the first postoperative year, endoscopy came at median around 7 months.

V lost 7 bases and J lost 1, with 11 bases in between. The CDR3 contains 13 residues. CDR1 and CDR2 from the germline V gene are SGDLS and YYNGEE. In its sample, this clone was seen a few times. Its matching antigen is unknown. Regarding time point: neoterminal ileum biopsy at postoperative endoscopy, about 6 months after surgery. Libraries were prepared by immunoSEQ multiplex PCR; TCRdb keeps only in-frame clonotypes and omits some of them. The top ten clones hold 9% to 12% of a sample with roughly 2,200 clones, about 62% of them seen once. The chain has TRBV9 and TRBJ1-1; no firm D call. The sequencing sample was made of ileal tissue. The receptor comes from an adult with Crohn's disease. The CDR3 is CASAAGSNTEAFF. Written as DNA, the CDR3 is TGTGCCAGCGCCGCCGGTTCGAACACTGAAGCTTTCTTT. The full variable domain, its missing parts supplied by reference TRBV9 and TRBJ1-1, is DSGVTQTPKHLITATGQRVTLRCSPRSGDLSVYWYQQSLDQGLQFLIQYYNGEERAKGNILERFSAQQFPDLHSELNLSSLELGDSALYFCASAAGSNTEAFFGQGTRLTVV.